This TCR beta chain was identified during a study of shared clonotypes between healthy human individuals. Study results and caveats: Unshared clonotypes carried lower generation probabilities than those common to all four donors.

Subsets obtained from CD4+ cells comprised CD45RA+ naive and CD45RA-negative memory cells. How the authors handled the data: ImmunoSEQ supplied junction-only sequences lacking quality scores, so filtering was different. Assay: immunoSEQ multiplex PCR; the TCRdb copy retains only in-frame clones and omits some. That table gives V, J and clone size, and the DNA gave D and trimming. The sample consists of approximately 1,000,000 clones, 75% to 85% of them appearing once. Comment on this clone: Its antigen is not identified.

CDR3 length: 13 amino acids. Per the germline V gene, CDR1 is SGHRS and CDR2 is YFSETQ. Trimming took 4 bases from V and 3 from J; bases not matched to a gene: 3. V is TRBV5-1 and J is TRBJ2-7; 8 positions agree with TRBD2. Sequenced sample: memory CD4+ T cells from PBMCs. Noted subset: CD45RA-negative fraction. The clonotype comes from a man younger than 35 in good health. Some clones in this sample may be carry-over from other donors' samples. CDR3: CASSTSGNYEQYF. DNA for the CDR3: TGCGCCAGCAGCACTAGCGGAAACTACGAGCAGTACTTC.